This entry lists 10 T cell receptor beta chains sequenced from one sample in a study of molecular identifiers for immune sequencing clone quantification listed by TCRdb under 2018. The library was made by PCR. Sequencing was carried out with an Illumina HiSeq 4000. TCRdb handled the public reads itself, with Q25 trimming in fastp and clone calling in MiXCR, and kept productive beta chains. Each record represents a unique CDR3 protein, reported with the most common genes and DNA among its rows. Within this sample are some 320,000 distinct CDR3 sequences, with about a fifth of them counted one time only. The ten biggest clones cover over 0.7% of the sample. The material sequenced was naive CD8+ T cells from blood, with Jurkat cell RNA spiked in. Explained via the paper, the cell subset or site label denotes: FACS-sorted CD8+CD4-CCR7+CD45RA+ naive T cells. The receptors shown here come from a human donor in good health. Some libraries in this study had Jurkat cell RNA spiked in.

For this clonotype: Given the absence of the conserved phenylalanine or tryptophan at the CDR3 end, a read error is likely. The chain employs TRBV2 and TRBJ2-7; D remains unclear. Germline V gene lookup returns CDR1 SNHLY and CDR2 FYNNEI. Trimming left V 7 bases short and J 0 bases short, with 7 bases between. The CDR3 has 12 amino acids. CDR3 residues: CASTPSSYEQYL. As DNA, the CDR3 is TGTGCCAGCACTCCGAGCTCCTACGAGCAGTACTTA.

This clonotype showed up many times. The V call is TRBV7-6, the J call TRBJ2-7; TRBD2 aligns across 7 bases. V lost 5 bases to trimming and J lost 3 bases; unmatched junction nucleotides: 10. CDR1 is SGHVS, CDR2 FNYEAQ, per germline. The CDR3 has 15 amino acids. DNA for the CDR3: TGTGCCAGCAGCCCCGGGGGGTCCGAGGTCTACGAGCAGTACTTC. This translates into CASSPGGSEVYEQYF.

This clonotype was detected many times. The chain carries TRBV14 and TRBJ2-2; D not resolved. CDR1 SGHDN and CDR2 FVKESK come from the germline V gene. V lost 0 bases and J lost 2, with 7 bases in between. This CDR3 comprises 15 residues. CDR3 sequence (DNA): TGTGCCAGCAGCCAAGAAGGCCTTAACACCGGGGAGCTGTTTTTT. This encodes CASSQEGLNTGELFF.

The sample holds many counts of this clonotype. The chain couples TRBV2 to TRBJ2-7; D unresolved. CDR3 length: 14 residues. Germline CDR1 reads SNHLY; CDR2 reads FYNNEI. V was cut by 2 bases and J by 4 bases, with 12 bases left in between. As DNA, the CDR3 is TGTGCCAGCAGTGAATTTCCAGCAAGTTACGAGCAGTACTTC. It encodes CASSEFPASYEQYF.

In the case of this clonotype: One base away lies a much larger clone, so this may be a sequencing read error. The chain employs TRBV15 and TRBJ1-5, with TRBD1 as a possible D gene (6 bases). The CDR3 has 16 amino acids. The ends were cut back, 3 bases at V and 2 bases at J, with 14 bases in the middle. CDR1 is LNHNV, CDR2 YYDKDF, per germline (reference sequence). CDR3 protein: CATSSDPGEGNQPQHF. CDR3 in DNA: TGTGCCACCAGCAGTGACCCAGGGGAGGGCAATCAGCCCCAGCATTTT.

About this clonotype itself: A much larger clonotype is one base distant, so this may be a read error. V and J are TRBV5-1 and TRBJ1-1; weak D call: TRBD1 (6 bases). The germline gives CDR1 SGHRS, CDR2 YFSETQ. The CDR3 sequence is 14 residues long. The CDR3 protein is CASSLGGAWTEALF. The CDR3 nucleotides are TGCGCCAGCAGCTTGGGGGGGGCCTGGACTGAAGCTCTCTTT.

The chain joins TRBV29-1 to TRBJ1-1, with 7 bases lining up with TRBD1. This CDR3 comprises 13 residues. V was pared by 7 bases and J by 4 bases, with 9 bases of the junction left unmatched. Germline V CDR1 and CDR2: SQVTM, ANQGSEA. CDR3 coding DNA: TGCAGCGGCACAGGGGCCGGGGGCACTGAAGCTTTCTTT. Its translation is CSGTGAGGTEAFF. Full variable domain (outside the CDR3, taken from reference TRBV29-1 and TRBJ1-1): SAVISQKPSRDICQRGTSLTIQCQVDSQVTMMFWYRQQPGQSLTLIATANQGSEATYESGFVIDKFPISRPNLTFSTLTVSNMSPEDSSIYLCSGTGAGGTEAFFGQGTRLTVV.

Many counts were recorded for this clonotype. The chain joins TRBV7-9 to TRBJ2-3; 12 bases agree with TRBD2. CDR1 and CDR2 (germline): SEHNR, FQNEAQ (reference sequence). V trimming: 5 bases; J trimming: 6 bases; junction bases outside the gene matches: 9. This CDR3 is 16 amino acids long. Here the CDR3 DNA reads TGTGCCAGCAGCCCTTGGACTAGCGGGATCGGCGATACGCAGTATTTT. Protein product: CASSPWTSGIGDTQYF.

The J gene is TRBJ1-1, the V gene TRBV7-9; D is unclear. V lost 5 bases and J 4 bases, leaving 14 bases between the germline ends. Germline-derived CDR1 and CDR2 are SEHNR and FQNEAQ (reference sequence). The CDR3 contains 14 residues. For the CDR3, the DNA is TGTGCCAGCAGCCCCGGGCAGCTGAGCACTGAAGCTTTCTTT. Its translation: CASSPGQLSTEAFF.

Turning to this clonotype: With a much larger clone just one base away, this may be a read error. V gene TRBV7-9 combines with J gene TRBJ2-7, with D possibly matching TRBD1 (6 bases). Germline CDR1 is SEHNR and CDR2 is FQNEAQ (reference sequence). The CDR3 spans 14 residues. The CDR3 spells CASGLAGAYHEQYF. CDR3 DNA: TGTGCCAGCGGCTTAGCAGGGGCGTATCACGAGCAGTACTTC.